This entry lists 20 T cell receptor beta chains sequenced from one sample in a study of shared clonotypes between healthy human individuals. Data came from immunoSEQ multiplex PCR; TCRdb stores just in-frame clones and leaves some out. The sample contains approximately 640,000 clones, roughly 88% of which appear only once. Input material: memory CD8+ T cells from PBMCs. Sample subset: CD45RO+ cells pooled with CCR7-negative TemRA cells. These receptors were taken from a young man in good health. Some clones in this sample may be carry-over from other donors' samples.

V usage is TRBV27 and J usage is TRBJ2-2; D not certain. V gave up 5 bases and J gave up 4 bases, with 8 bases separating them. This CDR3 contains 13 residues. Looked up from germline, CDR1 is MNHEY and CDR2 is SMNVEV (reference sequence). The CDR3 DNA follows: TGTGCCAGCAGTACCCTGACCACCGGGGAGCTGTTTTTT. Protein sequence: CASSTLTTGELFF.

Details on this clone: At one end the junction does not follow the germline gene, possibly because of a read error. This chain uses TRBV11-2 with TRBJ2-3; D gene ambiguous. The CDR3 has 15 residues. The germline V gene has CDR1 SGHAT and CDR2 FQNNGV. The CDR3 sequence is CASSLDVLVTDTQYF. The CDR3 bases are TGTGCCAGCAGTTTAGATGTGTTAGTGACAGATACGCAGTATTTT.

The J gene is TRBJ1-2, the V gene TRBV4-1, with D hard to call. This CDR3 has 15 residues. The ends were cut back, 1 base at V and 4 bases at J, with 13 bases in the middle. Germline V gene lookup returns CDR1 MGHRA and CDR2 YSYEKL. The DNA for the CDR3 is TGCGCCAGCAGCCAAGTCGAAGGGTGGGCCTATGGCTACACCTTC. It codes for CASSQVEGWAYGYTF.

The sample holds a few counts of this clone. This chain joins TRBV5-1 and TRBJ1-2; no clear D gene. The CDR3 covers 13 residues. Looked up from germline, CDR1 is SGHRS and CDR2 is YFSETQ. Deletions cut 4 bases from V and 3 bases from J, with 10 bases between. CDR3 sequence: CASSDGIDYGYTF. For the CDR3, the DNA is TGCGCCAGCAGCGACGGGATTGACTATGGCTACACCTTC. Combining the CDR3 with reference TRBV5-1 and TRBJ1-2 gives the whole variable domain KAGVTQTPRYLIKTRGQQVTLSCSPISGHRSVSWYQQTPGQGLQFLFEYFSETQRNKGNFPGRFSGRQFSNSRSEMNVSTLELGDSALYLCASSDGIDYGYTFGSGTRLTVV.

V is TRBV4-1 and J is TRBJ1-2; D uncertain. Germline V gives CDR1 MGHRA, CDR2 YSYEKL. Trimming took off 2 bases at V and 2 bases at J, with 9 bases between the two ends. The CDR3 sequence is 14 residues long. In DNA form, the CDR3 reads TGCGCCAGCAGCCAAATTTCGGGGAACTATGGCTACACCTTC. Translation gives CASSQISGNYGYTF.

The chain joins TRBV27 to TRBJ2-6; D is unresolved. Germline loops: CDR1 MNHEY, CDR2 SMNVEV (reference sequence). Between the trimmed V and J ends, which lost 3 bases and 2 bases, there was a span of 5 bases. CDR3 size: 14 residues. The CDR3 loop is CASSLVAGANVLTF. CDR3 DNA sequence: TGTGCCAGCAGTTTGGTTGCTGGGGCCAACGTCCTGACTTTC.

The chain links TRBV28 to TRBJ2-1, with D unclear. Trimming removed 5 bases from V and 8 bases from J, with 19 bases in between. Germline V gene lookup returns CDR1 MDHEN and CDR2 SYDVKM. The CDR3 sequence is 15 residues long. The CDR3: CASSPDPLRRYEQFF. For the CDR3, the DNA is TGTGCCAGCAGTCCGGACCCTCTCAGACGCTATGAGCAGTTCTTC.

The rearrangement links TRBV5-6 to TRBJ1-1; a possible D gene is TRBD1 (5 bases). In germline, CDR1 is SGHDT, CDR2 YYEEEE. The CDR3 consists of 18 residues. Trimming shortened V by 0 bases and J by 3 bases, and 21 bases separated the two germline ends. The CDR3 here is CASSLAGRVDWVHTEAFF. The CDR3, as DNA: TGTGCCAGCAGCTTGGCGGGCAGGGTAGATTGGGTACACACTGAAGCTTTCTTT. Supplemented by reference TRBV5-6 and TRBJ1-1, the full variable domain reads DAGVTQSPTHLIKTRGQQVTLRCSPKSGHDTVSWYQQALGQGPQFIFQYYEEEERQRGNFPDRFSGHQFPNYSSELNVNALLLGDSALYLCASSLAGRVDWVHTEAFFGQGTRLTVV.

This rearrangement joins TRBV21-1 to TRBJ2-7; the table assigns TRBD1, which was not confirmed against the DNA. TRBV21-1 is a documented pseudogene. The CDR3 covers 15 residues. This CDR3 reads CASSKANPGIHEQYF. In nucleotides, the CDR3 is TGTGCCAGCAGCAAAGCGAACCCAGGGATCCACGAGCAGTACTTC.

The chain combines TRBV28 with TRBJ2-2; D call uncertain. CDR3 length: 15 residues. Between the trimmed V and J ends, which lost 6 bases and 2 bases, there was a span of 13 bases. CDR1 is MDHEN and CDR2 is SYDVKM in the germline V gene. The CDR3 DNA is TGTGCCAGCAGGCCAGGACCACCAAACACCGGGGAGCTGTTTTTT. Protein: CASRPGPPNTGELFF. Drawing the rest from reference TRBV28 and TRBJ2-2, the complete variable domain is DVKVTQSSRYLVKRTGEKVFLECVQDMDHENMFWYRQDPGLGLRLIYFSYDVKMKEKGDIPEGYSVSREKKERFSLILESASTNQTSMYLCASRPGPPNTGELFFGEGSRLTVL.

The rearrangement joins TRBV7-6 to TRBJ1-1, with D perhaps matching TRBD1 (6 bases). The CDR3 is 14 amino acids. Germline assignment: CDR1 SGHVS and CDR2 FNYEAQ. V lost 2 bases and J lost 1, with 8 bases in between. CDR3 DNA sequence: TGTGCCAGCAGCTTAATGACAGGGAACACTGAAGCTTTCTTT. Protein sequence: CASSLMTGNTEAFF.

CDR3 in DNA: TGTGCCAGCAGCTTAGAGTGGGGGACAGGGGGCTCCTACGAGCAGTACTTC. Encoded protein: CASSLEWGTGGSYEQYF. The genes are TRBV11-1 and TRBJ2-7; the match to TRBD1 covers 11 bases. Trimming removed 1 base from V and 0 bases from J; junction bases left unmatched: 5. The CDR3 contains 17 residues. CDR1 and CDR2 from the germline V gene are SGHAT and FQDESV (reference sequence).

J is TRBJ1-2 and V is TRBV7-6; 7 positions match TRBD1. Germline V lookup: CDR1 SGHVS, CDR2 FNYEAQ. With V trimmed by 4 bases and J by 2 bases, 10 bases remained unmatched. This CDR3 spans 16 amino acids. The CDR3 protein is CASSSQDPGQNYGYTF. Written as DNA, the CDR3 is TGTGCCAGCAGCTCCCAAGACCCGGGACAGAACTATGGCTACACCTTC.

The chain has TRBV7-3 and TRBJ2-1; perhaps TRBD2 as D (7 bases). CDR3 length: 17 residues. Germline V gene data show CDR1 as SGHTA and CDR2 as FQGTGA. V dropped 2 bases and J dropped 3 bases, with 17 bases sitting between them. The CDR3 DNA is TGTGCCAGCAGCTTAGACCAAGGGGGAGGGTTCTACAATGAGCAGTTCTTC. Residues: CASSLDQGGGFYNEQFF.

The J gene is TRBJ2-5, the V gene TRBV6-6; D might be TRBD1 or TRBD2, each matching 5 bases. CDR3 length: 15 residues. Germline V gene lookup returns CDR1 MNHNY and CDR2 SVGAGI (reference sequence). Trimming took 1 base from V and 4 from J, leaving 13 bases between them. CDR3 sequence reads: CASSYWDRLGETQYF. The CDR3 coding sequence is TGTGCCAGCAGTTACTGGGACCGCCTAGGAGAGACCCAGTACTTC.

The rearrangement joins TRBV27 to TRBJ1-1, with 8 positions matching TRBD1. After removal of 6 bases from V and 0 bases from J, the junction contained 3 bases not matched to a gene. CDR3 size: 14 residues. Germline V gene lookup returns CDR1 MNHEY and CDR2 SMNVEV (reference sequence). The CDR3 region is CASREGQVNTEAFF. The CDR3, as DNA: TGTGCCAGCAGAGAGGGACAGGTGAACACTGAAGCTTTCTTT.

This rearrangement joins TRBV6-1 to TRBJ2-7, with a possible D match to TRBD1 (5 bases). The CDR3 extends over 16 amino acids. Germline assignment: CDR1 MNHNS and CDR2 SASEGT. The V and J ends lost 2 bases and 2 bases respectively, with 16 bases between them. The CDR3 DNA reads TGTGCCAGCAGTGAATGGGTGTCAGGGCAGCCCTACGAGCAGTACTTC. Translation: CASSEWVSGQPYEQYF.

The chain joins TRBV7-4 to TRBJ2-4; perhaps TRBD2 as D (5 bases). CDR1 and CDR2 from the germline V gene are SGHVT and SQSDAQ. Trimming left V 4 bases short and J 1 base short, with 11 bases between. The CDR3 extends over 15 amino acids. The CDR3 is CASSSRSGAKNIQYF. CDR3 nucleotide sequence: TGTGCCAGCAGCTCCCGATCGGGGGCCAAAAACATTCAGTACTTC. Full variable domain (remainder filled in from reference TRBV7-4 and TRBJ2-4): GAGVSQSPRYKVAKRGRDVALRCDSISGHVTLYWYRQTLGQGSEVLTYSQSDAQRDKSGRPSGRFSAERPERSVSTLKIQRTEQGDSAVYLCASSSRSGAKNIQYFGAGTRLSVL.

This clone was detected once. This chain uses TRBV4-3 with TRBJ2-7; D is ambiguous. The CDR3 is 12 residues long. Germline V gene data show CDR1 as LGHNA and CDR2 as YSLEER. V lost 0 bases and J 7 bases, leaving 7 bases between the germline ends. The CDR3 sequence is CASSQDKGEQYF. The CDR3 DNA is TGCGCCAGCAGCCAAGATAAAGGGGAGCAGTACTTC.

The chain is built from TRBV18 and TRBJ1-5; 11 nucleotides agree with TRBD1. There are 18 residues in the CDR3. CDR1 and CDR2 (germline): KGHSH, LQKENI. Trimming cost V 6 bases and J 6 bases; bases outside gene matches: 16. The CDR3 sequence: CASSYVGTGGRSSQPQHF. DNA of the CDR3: TGTGCCAGCTCGTATGTCGGGACAGGGGGTAGGTCTAGTCAGCCCCAGCATTTT.